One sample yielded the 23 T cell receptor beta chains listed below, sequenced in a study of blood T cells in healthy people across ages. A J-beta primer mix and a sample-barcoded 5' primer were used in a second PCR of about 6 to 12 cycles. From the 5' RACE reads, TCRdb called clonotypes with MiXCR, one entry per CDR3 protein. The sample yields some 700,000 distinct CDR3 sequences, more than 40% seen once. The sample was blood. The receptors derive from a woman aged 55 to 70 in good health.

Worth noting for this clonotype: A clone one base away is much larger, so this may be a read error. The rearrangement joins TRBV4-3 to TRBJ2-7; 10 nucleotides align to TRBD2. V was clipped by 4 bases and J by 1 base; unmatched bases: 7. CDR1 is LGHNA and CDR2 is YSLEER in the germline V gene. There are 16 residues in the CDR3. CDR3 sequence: CASSRSRTSGSYEQYF. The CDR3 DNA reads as TGCGCCAGCAGCCGCTCGAGGACTAGCGGTTCCTACGAGCAGTACTTC.

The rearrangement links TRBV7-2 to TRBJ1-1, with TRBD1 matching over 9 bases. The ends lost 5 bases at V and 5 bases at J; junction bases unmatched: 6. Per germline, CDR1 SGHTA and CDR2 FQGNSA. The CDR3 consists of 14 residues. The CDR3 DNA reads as TGTGCCAGCAGCAACGACAGGGGGGGGACTGAAGCTTTCTTT. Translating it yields CASSNDRGGTEAFF.

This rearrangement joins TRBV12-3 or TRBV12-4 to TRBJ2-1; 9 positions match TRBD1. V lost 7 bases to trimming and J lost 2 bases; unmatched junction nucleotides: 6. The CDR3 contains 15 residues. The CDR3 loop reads CASTLTGGAYNEQFF. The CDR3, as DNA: TGTGCCAGCACTCTTACAGGGGGCGCCTACAATGAGCAGTTCTTC.

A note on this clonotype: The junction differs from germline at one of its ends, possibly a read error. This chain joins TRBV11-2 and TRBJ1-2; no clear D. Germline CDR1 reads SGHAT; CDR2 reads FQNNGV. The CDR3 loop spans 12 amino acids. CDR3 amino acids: CASSKEDYGNTF. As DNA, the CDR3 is TGTGCCAGCAGCAAAGAGGACTATGGCAACACCTTC.

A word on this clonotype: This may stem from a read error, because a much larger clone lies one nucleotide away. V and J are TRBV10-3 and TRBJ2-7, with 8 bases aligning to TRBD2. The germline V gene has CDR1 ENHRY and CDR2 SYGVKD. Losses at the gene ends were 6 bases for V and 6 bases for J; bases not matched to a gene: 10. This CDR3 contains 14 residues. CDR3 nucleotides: TGTGCCATCAGACCCGGACTAGCCTACGCCGAGCAGTACTTC. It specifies CAIRPGLAYAEQYF.

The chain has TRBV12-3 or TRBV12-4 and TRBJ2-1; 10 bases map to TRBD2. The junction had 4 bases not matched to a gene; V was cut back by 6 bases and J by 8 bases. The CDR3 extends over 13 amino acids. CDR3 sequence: CASRQSGRDEQFF. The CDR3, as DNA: TGTGCCAGCAGACAAAGCGGGAGGGATGAGCAGTTCTTC.

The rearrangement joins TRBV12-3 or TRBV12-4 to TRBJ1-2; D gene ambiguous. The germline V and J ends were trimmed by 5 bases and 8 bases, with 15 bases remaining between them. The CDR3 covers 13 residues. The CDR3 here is CASSPRELRGYTF. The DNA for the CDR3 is TGTGCCAGCAGTCCCCGGGAACTGCGGGGCTACACCTTC.

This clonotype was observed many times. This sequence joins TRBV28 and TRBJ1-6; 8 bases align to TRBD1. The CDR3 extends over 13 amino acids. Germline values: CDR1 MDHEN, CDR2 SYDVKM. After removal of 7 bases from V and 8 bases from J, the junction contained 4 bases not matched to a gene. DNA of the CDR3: TGTGCCAGCACCGGGACAGGCTATTCACCCCTCCACTTT. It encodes CASTGTGYSPLHF.

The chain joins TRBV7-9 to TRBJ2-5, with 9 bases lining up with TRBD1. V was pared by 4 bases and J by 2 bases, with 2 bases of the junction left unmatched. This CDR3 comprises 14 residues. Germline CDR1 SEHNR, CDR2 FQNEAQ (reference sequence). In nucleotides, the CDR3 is TGTGCCAGCAGCTGGACAGGGGTGCAAGAGACCCAGTACTTC. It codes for CASSWTGVQETQYF. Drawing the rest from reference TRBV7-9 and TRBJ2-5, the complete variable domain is DTGVSQNPRHKITKRGQNVTFRCDPISEHNRLYWYRQTLGQGPEFLTYFQNEAQLEKSRLLSDRFSAERPKGSFSTLEIQRTEQGDSAMYLCASSWTGVQETQYFGPGTRLLVL.

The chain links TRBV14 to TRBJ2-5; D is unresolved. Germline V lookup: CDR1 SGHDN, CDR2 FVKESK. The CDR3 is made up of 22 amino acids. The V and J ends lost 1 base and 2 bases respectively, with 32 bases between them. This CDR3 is CASSQAGRRISIARRKQETQYF. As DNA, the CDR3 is TGTGCCAGCAGCCAAGCTGGCAGGCGCATATCCATTGCCAGACGTAAACAAGAGACCCAGTACTTC.

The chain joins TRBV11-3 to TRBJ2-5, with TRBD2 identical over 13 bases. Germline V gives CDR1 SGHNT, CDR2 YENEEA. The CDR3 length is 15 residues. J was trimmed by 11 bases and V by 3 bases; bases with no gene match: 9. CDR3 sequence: CASSLGLAGSNEQYF. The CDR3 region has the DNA TGTGCCAGCAGCTTGGGACTAGCGGGATCTAATGAGCAGTACTTC.

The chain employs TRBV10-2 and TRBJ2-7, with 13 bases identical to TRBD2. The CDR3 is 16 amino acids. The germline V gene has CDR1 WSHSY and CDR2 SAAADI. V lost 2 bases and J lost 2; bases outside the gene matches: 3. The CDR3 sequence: CASSEVTSGGPYEQYF. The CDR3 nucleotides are TGCGCCAGCAGTGAGGTGACTAGCGGGGGGCCCTACGAGCAGTACTTC.

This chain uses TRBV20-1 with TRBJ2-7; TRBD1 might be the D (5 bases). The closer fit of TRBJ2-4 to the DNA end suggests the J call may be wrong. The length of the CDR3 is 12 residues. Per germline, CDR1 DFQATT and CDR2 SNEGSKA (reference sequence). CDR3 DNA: TGCAGTGCTAGTAACAGGAGAAACATTCAGTACTTC. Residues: CSASNRRNIQYF.

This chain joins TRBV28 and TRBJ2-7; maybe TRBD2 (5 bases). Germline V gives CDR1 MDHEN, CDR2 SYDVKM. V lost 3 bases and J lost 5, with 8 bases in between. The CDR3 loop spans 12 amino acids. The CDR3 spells CASSFPGDEQYF. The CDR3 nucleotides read TGTGCCAGCAGTTTTCCCGGGGACGAGCAGTACTTC. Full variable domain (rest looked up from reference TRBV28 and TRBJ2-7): DVKVTQSSRYLVKRTGEKVFLECVQDMDHENMFWYRQDPGLGLRLIYFSYDVKMKEKGDIPEGYSVSREKKERFSLILESASTNQTSMYLCASSFPGDEQYFGPGTRLTVT.

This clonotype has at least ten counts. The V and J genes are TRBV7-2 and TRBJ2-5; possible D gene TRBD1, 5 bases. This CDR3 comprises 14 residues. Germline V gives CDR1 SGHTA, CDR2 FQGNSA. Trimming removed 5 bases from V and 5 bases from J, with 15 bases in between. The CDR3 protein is CASSRWGSKETQYF. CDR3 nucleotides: TGTGCCAGCAGCCGTTGGGGCTCCAAGGAGACCCAGTACTTC.

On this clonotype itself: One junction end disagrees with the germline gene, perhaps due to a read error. This chain's CDR3 is CASSSQGMGGNQSQHF. CDR3 DNA: TGTGCCAGCAGCTCACAGGGAATGGGAGGCAATCAGTCCCAGCATTTT. The rearrangement joins TRBV7-2 to TRBJ1-5, with a possible D match to TRBD1 (6 bases). Per the germline V gene, CDR1 is SGHTA and CDR2 is FQGNSA. The CDR3 sequence is 16 residues long.

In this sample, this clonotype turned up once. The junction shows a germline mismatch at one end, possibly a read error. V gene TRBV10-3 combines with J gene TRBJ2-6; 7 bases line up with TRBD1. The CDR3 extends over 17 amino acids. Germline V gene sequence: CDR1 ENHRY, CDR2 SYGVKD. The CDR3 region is CAISERTGKAGASVLTF. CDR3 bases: TGTGCCATCAGTGAGAGGACAGGAAAGGCTGGGGCCAGCGTCCTGACTTTC.

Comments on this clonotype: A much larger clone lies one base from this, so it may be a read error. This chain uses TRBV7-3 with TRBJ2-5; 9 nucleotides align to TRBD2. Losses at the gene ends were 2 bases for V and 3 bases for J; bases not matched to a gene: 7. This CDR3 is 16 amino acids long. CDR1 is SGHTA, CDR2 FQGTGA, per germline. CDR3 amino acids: CASSLRSGGPEETQYF. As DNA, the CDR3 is TGTGCCAGCAGCTTACGGAGCGGGGGGCCGGAAGAGACCCAGTACTTC.

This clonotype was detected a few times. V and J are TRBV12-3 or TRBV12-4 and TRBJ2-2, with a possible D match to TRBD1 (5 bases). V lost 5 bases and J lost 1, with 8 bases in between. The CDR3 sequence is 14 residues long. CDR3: CASSPDRNTGELFF. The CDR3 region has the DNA TGTGCCAGCAGTCCCGACAGGAACACCGGGGAGCTGTTTTTT.

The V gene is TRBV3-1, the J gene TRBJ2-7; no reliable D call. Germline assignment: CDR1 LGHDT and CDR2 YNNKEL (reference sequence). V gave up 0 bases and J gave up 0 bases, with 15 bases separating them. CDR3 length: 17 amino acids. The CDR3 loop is CASSQDVVSSDSYEQYF. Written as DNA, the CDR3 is TGTGCCAGCAGCCAAGATGTGGTCAGTTCCGACTCCTACGAGCAGTACTTC.

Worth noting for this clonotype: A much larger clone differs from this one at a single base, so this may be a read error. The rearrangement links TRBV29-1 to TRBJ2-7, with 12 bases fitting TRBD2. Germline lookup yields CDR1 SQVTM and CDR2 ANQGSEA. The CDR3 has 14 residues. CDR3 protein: CCFARTSGTGEQYF. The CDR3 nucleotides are TGCTGCTTCGCTCGGACTAGCGGGACTGGCGAGCAGTACTTC.

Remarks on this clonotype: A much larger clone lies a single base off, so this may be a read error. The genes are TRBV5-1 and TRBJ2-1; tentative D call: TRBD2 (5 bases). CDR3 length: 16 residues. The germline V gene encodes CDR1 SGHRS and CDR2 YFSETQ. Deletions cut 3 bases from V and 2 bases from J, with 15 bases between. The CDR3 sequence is CASSSAGPGTYNEQFF. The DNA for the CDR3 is TGCGCCAGCAGCTCCGCGGGCCCAGGCACCTACAATGAGCAGTTCTTC.

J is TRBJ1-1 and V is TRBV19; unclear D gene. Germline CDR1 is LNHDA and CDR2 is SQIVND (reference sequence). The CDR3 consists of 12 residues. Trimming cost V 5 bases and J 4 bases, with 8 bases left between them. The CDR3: CASSWALTEAFF. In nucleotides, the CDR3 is TGTGCCAGTAGTTGGGCACTCACTGAAGCTTTCTTT.